This T cell receptor beta chain was captured by sequencing in a study of blood T cell repertoires in COVID-19. The overall study: There were acute and convalescent COVID-19 samples, and they came from the United States, Italy and Spain.

Original analysis: Reference gene primers were amplified, and this amplification served to estimate nucleated cell counts. The repertoire was sequenced with immunoSEQ multiplex PCR; TCRdb's copy has only in-frame clones and lacks some. V, J and clone size reflect that table, while D and trimming were determined from the DNA. Found here are 90,000 to 150,000 clones, 81% of them singletons; the top ten hold about 10%. Germline CDR1 SGHDT, CDR2 YYEEEE. The CDR3 runs to 14 residues. V lost 0 bases, J lost 6 bases, and 11 bases lay in between. To note about this clone: Other nucleotide sequences in the sample specify the same CDR3.

V and J are TRBV5-6 and TRBJ2-3; a possible D gene is TRBD1 (6 bases). This sequence was found in a human donor in a cohort sampled during active COVID-19. Source material: peripheral blood. As DNA, the CDR3 is TGTGCCAGCAGCTTGGTCAGGGGCGCGGATACGCAGTATTTT. Translated, it gives CASSLVRGADTQYF.